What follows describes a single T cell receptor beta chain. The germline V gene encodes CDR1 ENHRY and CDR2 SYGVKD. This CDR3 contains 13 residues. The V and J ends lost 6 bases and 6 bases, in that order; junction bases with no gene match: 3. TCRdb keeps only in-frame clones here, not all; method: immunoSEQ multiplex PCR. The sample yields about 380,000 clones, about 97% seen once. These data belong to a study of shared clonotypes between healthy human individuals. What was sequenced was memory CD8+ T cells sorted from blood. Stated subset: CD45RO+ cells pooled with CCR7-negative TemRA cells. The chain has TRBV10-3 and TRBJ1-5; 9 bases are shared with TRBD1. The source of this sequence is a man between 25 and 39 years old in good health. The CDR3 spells CAISRDRVQPQHF. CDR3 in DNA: TGTGCCATCAGCCGGGACAGGGTTCAGCCCCAGCATTTT.